What follows are 26 T cell receptor beta chains derived from one specimen sequenced in a study of lymphopenia after photon versus proton radiotherapy. Produced via immunoSEQ multiplex PCR; TCRdb's table is partial and in-frame only. This table has 23,000 or so clones, about 87% appearing once. Here the sequenced sample was peripheral blood, taken from a patient treated with photon-based radiotherapy. The receptors stem from a man aged 50 to 59 with gastric cancer.

This chain connects TRBV4-3 to TRBJ2-7, with TRBD1 matching 7 bases. CDR1 and CDR2 from the germline V gene are LGHNA and YSLEER. CDR3 length: 15 residues. J lost 2 bases, V lost 4 bases, and 8 bases had no gene match. Here the CDR3 DNA reads TGCGCCAGCAGCCGCGGACAGGAAAACACCTACGAGCAGTACTTC. Translating gives CASSRGQENTYEQYF.

This chain joins TRBV5-1 and TRBJ1-2; weak D call: TRBD1 (6 bases). The CDR3 totals 14 residues. Germline loops: CDR1 SGHRS, CDR2 YFSETQ. With 6 bases removed from V and 5 bases from J, the gap between germline ends came to 17 bases. The CDR3 nucleotides read TGCGCCAGCAAGAGGGGGTACGAATCATATGGCTACACCTTC. This sequence encodes CASKRGYESYGYTF.

About this clone itself: Other DNA variants within this sample encode the same CDR3. The V call is TRBV11-2, the J call TRBJ2-1, with D maybe TRBD2 (6 bases). V was shortened by 7 bases and J by 14 bases, with 18 bases between the two germline ends. The CDR3 sequence is 12 residues long. CDR1 is SGHAT and CDR2 is FQNNGV in the germline V gene. The CDR3: CASTSEGLREFF. CDR3 DNA sequence: TGTGCCAGCACTTCGGAGGGGCTACGAGAGTTCTTC.

CDR3 residues: CASSRGAHPSYGYTF. The CDR3 nucleotides are TGTGCTAGTTCTCGCGGGGCCCATCCTTCTTATGGCTACACCTTC. The chain links TRBV12-5 to TRBJ1-2; TRBD1 might be the D (5 bases). Trimming took 8 bases from V and 5 from J, leaving 21 bases between them. This CDR3 is built from 15 residues. Germline V gene sequence: CDR1 LGHNT, CDR2 FRNRAP.

The chain has TRBV19 and TRBJ2-2, with D unresolved. Germline values: CDR1 LNHDA, CDR2 SQIVND (reference sequence). Trimming took off 3 bases at V and 4 bases at J, with 6 bases between the two ends. CDR3 size: 13 residues. CDR3 in DNA: TGTGCCAGTAGTATCACAGTCACCGGGGAGCTGTTTTTT. It codes for CASSITVTGELFF.

The chain joins TRBV19 to TRBJ1-1, with TRBD1 as a possible D gene (5 bases). The CDR3 covers 19 residues. The V gene lost 3 bases and the J gene lost 0 bases, with 23 bases spanning the gap. Germline-derived CDR1 and CDR2 are LNHDA and SQIVND (reference sequence). In DNA form, the CDR3 reads TGTGCCAGTAGTATCTACCTACCTCGGGACGGAGCTATGAACACTGAAGCTTTCTTT. Protein: CASSIYLPRDGAMNTEAFF.

The genes are TRBV20-1 and TRBJ1-1; D is undetermined. Germline V gene data show CDR1 as DFQATT and CDR2 as SNEGSKA (reference sequence). V lost 3 bases to trimming and J lost 6 bases, with 8 bases between them. CDR3 length: 11 amino acids. The CDR3 region has the DNA TGCAGTGCTAGTCCGGTAGCTGAAGCTTTCTTT. Its protein product is CSASPVAEAFF.

The rearrangement links TRBV10-1 to TRBJ2-3; possibly TRBD2 for D (5 bases). This CDR3 is built from 13 residues. Trimming removed 6 bases at V and 4 bases at J, with 11 bases between. Per germline, CDR1 WNHNN and CDR2 SYGVQD (reference sequence). The CDR3 region is CASRALEADTQYF. CDR3 nucleotide sequence: TGCGCCAGCAGGGCCTTGGAGGCAGATACGCAGTATTTT.

J is TRBJ2-7 and V is TRBV25-1; tentative D call: TRBD1 (6 bases). This CDR3 spans 15 amino acids. The V end was cut by 3 bases, the J end by 2 bases, with 14 bases between. Germline CDR1 MGHDK, CDR2 SYGVNS. The chain's CDR3 is CASSENGQRAYEQYF. The DNA of the CDR3 is TGTGCCAGCAGTGAGAATGGACAGAGGGCCTACGAGCAGTACTTC.

In this sample, this clone turned up a few times. The genes are TRBV5-4 and TRBJ2-5, with D maybe TRBD2 (6 bases). Trimming pared 1 base from V and 2 bases from J, leaving 6 bases between. CDR1 SGHNT and CDR2 YYREEE come from the germline V gene (reference sequence). This CDR3 has 13 residues. This CDR3 reads CASSLRGQETQYF. CDR3 in DNA: TGTGCCAGCAGCTTGCGGGGGCAAGAGACCCAGTACTTC.

V gene TRBV19 combines with J gene TRBJ2-3, with D hard to call. There are 13 residues in the CDR3. Trimming pared 7 bases from V and 7 bases from J, leaving 15 bases between. Germline loops: CDR1 LNHDA, CDR2 SQIVND (reference sequence). The CDR3 nucleotides read TGTGCCAGTAAAGGCGAGGATTTCTATACGCAGTATTTT. Amino acid sequence: CASKGEDFYTQYF.

The chain is built from TRBV5-6 and TRBJ2-7; TRBD1 matches at 9 bases. The trim removed 6 bases at V and 2 bases at J, leaving 9 bases unmatched. The CDR3 totals 15 residues. CDR1 is SGHDT and CDR2 is YYEEEE in the germline V gene. The CDR3 spells CASNPGTGNTYEQYF. Written as DNA, the CDR3 is TGTGCCAGCAACCCCGGGACAGGGAACACCTACGAGCAGTACTTC.

This sequence joins TRBV11-2 and TRBJ2-7, with D perhaps being TRBD1 or TRBD2 (6 bases each). Between the trimmed V and J ends, which lost 5 bases and 1 base, there was a span of 18 bases. CDR3 length equals 16 residues. The V gene's germline CDR1 is SGHAT and CDR2 FQNNGV. The CDR3 coding sequence is TGTGCCAGCAGCCTCTCGACAAGGGGGGAATCCTACGAGCAGTACTTC. It is translated as CASSLSTRGESYEQYF.

The chain has TRBV10-3 and TRBJ2-2; 9 nucleotides line up with TRBD1. The germline V gene has CDR1 ENHRY and CDR2 SYGVKD. The CDR3 length is 16 residues. Unmatched junction bases numbered 11, after V lost 5 bases and J lost 7 bases. CDR3 sequence (DNA): TGTGCCATCAGTAGGACGGACAGGGGCATGGGCGGGGAGCTGTTTTTT. This encodes CAISRTDRGMGGELFF.

This chain links TRBV4-2 with TRBJ2-2; 12 nucleotides match TRBD2. This CDR3 is 18 amino acids long. The trim removed 1 base at V and 2 bases at J, leaving 5 bases unmatched. CDR1 is LGHNA, CDR2 YNFKEQ, per germline. Here the CDR3 DNA reads TGTGCCAGCAGCCAAGTGGAACTAGCGGGGGGTAACACCGGGGAGCTGTTTTTT. This codes for CASSQVELAGGNTGELFF.

This chain joins TRBV2 and TRBJ2-7; 8 bases are shared with TRBD1. The length of the CDR3 is 13 residues. Germline CDR1 reads SNHLY; CDR2 reads FYNNEI. The J segment lost 7 bases and the V segment lost 6 bases, leaving 8 bases of the junction unmatched. In nucleotides, the CDR3 is TGTGCCAGCAGGGGGACAGGCCGTTGGGAGCAGTACGTC. Translation: CASRGTGRWEQYV.

The chain employs TRBV6-6 and TRBJ1-5; D is uncertain. Trimming stripped 10 bases from V and 2 bases from J, with 9 bases between. The CDR3 sequence is 12 residues long. From germline, CDR1 is MNHNY and CDR2 SVGAGI (reference sequence). The chain's CDR3 is CATAVGNQPQHF. The CDR3 bases are TGTGCCACCGCGGTGGGCAATCAGCCCCAGCATTTT.

V usage is TRBV5-1 and J usage is TRBJ2-3; perhaps TRBD2 as D (6 bases). V lost 0 bases, J lost 5 bases, and 7 bases lay in between. The germline CDR1 and CDR2 sequences are SGHRS and YFSETQ. The CDR3 consists of 13 residues. The CDR3 coding sequence is TGCGCCAGCAGCTTGGCCGGGGGAGATACGCAGTATTTT. Amino acid sequence: CASSLAGGDTQYF.

The gene calls are TRBV4-1 and TRBJ1-1, with D maybe TRBD1 (6 bases). V lost 0 bases, J lost 2 bases, and 10 bases lay in between. Germline V gives CDR1 MGHRA, CDR2 YSYEKL. CDR3 length: 15 residues. CDR3 sequence (DNA): TGCGCCAGCAGCCAAGATCCAGGGGCCAACACTGAAGCTTTCTTT. Translation: CASSQDPGANTEAFF.

V and J are TRBV10-3 and TRBJ2-7; D gene ambiguous. Trimming pared 6 bases from V and 6 bases from J, leaving 21 bases between. In germline, CDR1 is ENHRY, CDR2 SYGVKD. There are 15 residues in the CDR3. The CDR3 DNA sequence: TGTGCCATCAGAGCCGGGCAGGAAATAGTCTCCGAGCAGTACTTC. This gives the protein CAIRAGQEIVSEQYF.

This chain uses TRBV27 with TRBJ1-1, with TRBD1 as a possible D gene (6 bases). The CDR3 is 13 amino acids. In germline, CDR1 is MNHEY, CDR2 SMNVEV (reference sequence). With 6 bases removed from V and 8 bases from J, the gap between germline ends came to 16 bases. The DNA for the CDR3 is TGTGCCAGCAGGTCCCCCAGGGACAAAGAAGCTTTCTTT. This sequence encodes CASRSPRDKEAFF.

This chain uses TRBV20-1 with TRBJ2-7; D may be TRBD2 (5 bases). Trimming pared 2 bases from V and 5 bases from J, leaving 7 bases between. The CDR3 consists of 11 residues. Germline CDR1 reads DFQATT; CDR2 reads SNEGSKA (reference sequence). CDR3 region: CSARRGDEQYV. Here the CDR3 DNA reads TGCAGTGCTAGACGGGGAGACGAGCAGTACGTC.

As DNA, the CDR3 is TGTGCCAGCAGCCCAGCCCCTAGCGGGGGGATCTATGGGAATGAGCAGTTCTTC. Translating gives CASSPAPSGGIYGNEQFF. The chain combines TRBV11-2 with TRBJ2-1; 11 positions agree with TRBD2. The germline V gene encodes CDR1 SGHAT and CDR2 FQNNGV. Trimming removed 5 bases from V and 7 bases from J; junction bases left unmatched: 16. This CDR3 has 18 residues.

This chain joins TRBV5-1 and TRBJ2-3; 7 bases map to TRBD1. The CDR3 extends over 16 amino acids. The J segment lost 2 bases and the V segment lost 1 base, leaving 7 bases of the junction unmatched. From germline, CDR1 is SGHRS and CDR2 YFSETQ. CDR3 nucleotides: TGCGCCAGCAGCTTGCGAGTGACAGGGCCCACAGATACGCAGTATTTT. Its translation: CASSLRVTGPTDTQYF. Full variable domain (missing parts from reference TRBV5-1 and TRBJ2-3): KAGVTQTPRYLIKTRGQQVTLSCSPISGHRSVSWYQQTPGQGLQFLFEYFSETQRNKGNFPGRFSGRQFSNSRSEMNVSTLELGDSALYLCASSLRVTGPTDTQYFGPGTRLTVL.

The genes are TRBV30 and TRBJ2-5, with 7 nucleotides matching TRBD2. The CDR3 has 14 residues. V gave up 3 bases and J gave up 5 bases; unmatched junction bases: 9. Per germline, CDR1 GTSNPN and CDR2 SVGIG (reference sequence). The CDR3: CAWRAGLSTETQYF. The CDR3 bases are TGTGCCTGGAGAGCGGGACTATCAACCGAGACCCAGTACTTC.

This clone was seen once. The chain uses TRBV6-1 and TRBJ1-6; D gene ambiguous. The CDR3 spans 14 residues. Germline V lookup: CDR1 MNHNS, CDR2 SASEGT. V lost 8 bases, J lost 0 bases, and 8 bases lay in between. The CDR3 DNA is TGTGCCAGCGGGGTGAGCTCCTATAATTCACCCCTCCACTTT. Translated, it gives CASGVSSYNSPLHF.